The rows below give T cell receptor beta chains drawn from one sample of a study of blood T cell repertoires in COVID-19. Data came from immunoSEQ multiplex PCR; TCRdb stores just in-frame clones and leaves some out. The table has 200,000 to 250,000 clones, around 90% seen once; the top ten hold over 0.8%. The sequencing input was peripheral blood. Receptor source: a man aged 25 to 45 with COVID-19, enrolled during active disease. Both conserved end residues are part of each CDR3. The D gene is left open where the match is weak. The size of a clone is reported for some rows only, either as once, few or many, or as a class for expanded clones.

TGTGCCAGCAGTCGGGGTCCAGAGACCCAGTACTTC CASSRGPETQYF TRBV25-1 NA TRBJ2-5 NA 12
TGTGCCAGCATCGAACTAGCGGGGGGTGCCGGTGTGGATGAGCAGTTCTTC CASIELAGGAGVDEQFF TRBV7-9 NA TRBJ2-1 TRBD2 17
TGCGCCAGCAGCTTGACTCCCGCCGAGCAGTACTTC CASSLTPAEQYF TRBV5-1 NA TRBJ2-7 NA 12
TGCGCCAGCAGCCAAGATCGCCAGGGTACCTACAATGAGCAGTTCTTC CASSQDRQGTYNEQFF TRBV4-1 NA TRBJ2-1 NA 16
TGTGCCAGCGGGACACCAACTAATGAAAAACTGTTTTTT CASGTPTNEKLFF TRBV3-1/TRBV3-2 NA TRBJ1-4 NA 13
TGTGCCTGGAGTTCGACAGCTTATAGCAATCAGCCCCAGCATTTT CAWSSTAYSNQPQHF TRBV30 NA TRBJ1-5 NA 15
TGTGCCAGCAGCCAAGACAGCGGGGGGATCACCGGGGAGCTGTTTTTT CASSQDSGGITGELFF TRBV4-2 NA TRBJ2-2 TRBD2 16
TGTGCCAGCAGCTTCCGGGACAGGGTCTACAATGAGCAGTTCTTC CASSFRDRVYNEQFF TRBV5-4 NA TRBJ2-1 TRBD1 15
TGTGCCAGCAGTCGGCAGGGGCCTTACGAGCAGTACTTC CASSRQGPYEQYF TRBV6-5 NA TRBJ2-7 NA 13
TGTGCCAGCAGCCAAAGTGGTCAGGGGGGAGGAAACACCATATATTTT CASSQSGQGGGNTIYF TRBV3-1/TRBV3-2 NA TRBJ1-3 TRBD1 16
TGCGCCAGCAGTGAGGGGGACAGGGGGAGTGAGCAGCCCCAGCATTTT CASSEGDRGSEQPQHF TRBV10-2 NA TRBJ1-5 TRBD1 16
TGTGCCAGCAGCGCCGGGGGTGGGGCTGACGAGCAGTACTTC CASSAGGGADEQYF TRBV9 NA TRBJ2-7 NA 14
TGCGCCAGCAGCTCCAGAAGGGGAACTGAAGCTTTCTTT CASSSRRGTEAFF TRBV5-1 NA TRBJ1-1 NA 13
TGCAGTGCCTACACAGATACGCAGTATTTT CSAYTDTQYF TRBV20-1 once TRBJ2-3 NA 10
TGTGCCAGTAGTGCAACGGACAGGTCGAGTTACGAGCAGTACTTC CASSATDRSSYEQYF TRBV19 NA TRBJ2-7 TRBD1 15
TGTGCCAGCAGTGGAATCCTCACTCAGGATAGCACTGAAGCTTTCTTT CASSGILTQDSTEAFF TRBV6-1 NA TRBJ1-1 NA 16
TGTGCGGCAGGGACGAACACCGGGGAGCTGTTTTTT CAAGTNTGELFF TRBV5-4 once TRBJ2-2 NA 12
TGCGCCAGCAATGACAGGGACAATCAGCCCCAGCATTTT CASNDRDNQPQHF TRBV10-2 NA TRBJ1-5 TRBD1 13
TGTGCCTGGAGTCAGGGGGCGGATGGCTACACCTTC CAWSQGADGYTF TRBV30 NA TRBJ1-2 TRBD1 12
TGTGCCAGCAGCCCACAGGGGAGTACTGAAGCTTTCTTT CASSPQGSTEAFF TRBV11-3 NA TRBJ1-1 TRBD1 13
TGTGCCAGTAGCGCTCAGGGTGGGTCTGGGGCCAACGTCCTGACTTTC CASSAQGGSGANVLTF TRBV19 NA TRBJ2-6 NA 16
TGCGCCAGCAGCTTCACCGCCGCGGATTATTTT CASSFTAADYF TRBV5-1 NA TRBJ1-3 NA 11
TGTGCCAGCAGCCAGACAGGAGATTCACCCCTCCACTTT CASSQTGDSPLHF TRBV9 NA TRBJ1-6 NA 13
TGTGCCAGCAGCTTACAAGGGGCGAACACCGGGGAGCTGTTTTTT CASSLQGANTGELFF TRBV7-3 NA TRBJ2-2 NA 15
TGCGCCAGCAGCTTGGAACAGAATGAGCAGTTCTTC CASSLEQNEQFF TRBV5-1 NA TRBJ2-1 NA 12
TGTGCCAGCAGTGTGACAGGGAATCAGCCCCAGCATTTT CASSVTGNQPQHF TRBV27 NA TRBJ1-5 TRBD1 13
TGTGCTAGTGGTCCCGGGAGGGGGCGTGAAAAACTGTTTTTT CASGPGRGREKLFF TRBV12-5 NA TRBJ1-4 TRBD1 14
TGTGCCAGCAGCCGGACGGGGAGCTCCTACGAGCAGTACTTC CASSRTGSSYEQYF TRBV2 NA TRBJ2-7 NA 14
TGTGCCAGTAGTATAACCCTGTCGGATGGCTACACCTTC CASSITLSDGYTF TRBV19 NA TRBJ1-2 NA 13
TGTGCCAGCAGTCCCCACCTCGGAAGGGGAAGCACAGATACGCAGTATTTT CASSPHLGRGSTDTQYF TRBV27 NA TRBJ2-3 NA 17
TGTGCCAGCAGTTTCTTCGACAGGCCGGGCACTGAAGCTTTCTTT CASSFFDRPGTEAFF TRBV6-5 NA TRBJ1-1 NA 15
TGTGCCAGCAGCTTAGACCTACAAGAGACCCAGTACTTC CASSLDLQETQYF TRBV11-2 NA TRBJ2-5 NA 13
TGCAGTGCTAGTTCCGGGGGCTACGAGCAGTACTTC CSASSGGYEQYF TRBV20-1 NA TRBJ2-7 NA 12
TGTGCCAGCAGTTTATATCCGGGGGCAGGGGGCGGGTATGGCTACACCTTC CASSLYPGAGGGYGYTF TRBV27 NA TRBJ1-2 TRBD1 17
TGTGCCAGCAGCCAAGCATTTGGGGGGAGGAACACCGGGGAGCTGTTTTTT CASSQAFGGRNTGELFF TRBV3-1/TRBV3-2 NA TRBJ2-2 NA 17
TGTGCCAGCAGCCACATGGGGAGGGGTTCCTATGGCTACACCTTC CASSHMGRGSYGYTF TRBV3-1/TRBV3-2 once TRBJ1-2 NA 15
TGTGCCAGTAGCCTAGGGGGGGATCAGCCCCAGCATTTT CASSLGGDQPQHF TRBV19 NA TRBJ1-5 NA 13
TGTGCCAGCAGTTTCACAGGATATACCGGGGAGCTGTTTTTT CASSFTGYTGELFF TRBV27 NA TRBJ2-2 NA 14
TGTGCCAGTAGTATAGGACGGGCGGGGAGCTCCTATAATTCACCCCTCCACTTT CASSIGRAGSSYNSPLHF TRBV19 NA TRBJ1-6 NA 18
TGCGCCAGCAGCCACCGCCGGGACAGGGGGCTCAATCAGCCCCAGCATTTT CASSHRRDRGLNQPQHF TRBV4-1 NA TRBJ1-5 TRBD1 17